The present T cell receptor beta chain was sequenced within a study of blood T cell repertoires in COVID-19 (dated by TCRdb to 2020 to 2021). With regard to the full study: Samples from collaborators originated in the United States, Italy and Spain and spanned both the acute and convalescent phases of COVID-19. The material from the prospective study consisted of cDNA or gDNA derived from T cells, B-cell-depleted T cells, or PBMCs. Subjects who had been exposed to COVID-19, were actively infected with it, or had recovered from it provided the deeply sampled blood TCRbeta repertoires that made up the dataset. The repertoires were released in a freely available public database meant as a resource for research on the immune response to SARS-CoV-2. The samples were drawn from two sources: the first 160 participants of the ongoing ImmuneRACE study, and 1,000 to 1,500 subjects contributed by 6 global collaborators. The sample metadata nearly always contained a de-identified subject ID, COVID-19 status, age in years and sex. HLA class I and class II types, where available, came from metadata supplied by the sample provider rather than from assay-based typing. Study-wide findings and limitations: Clinical and demographic metadata were provided uncurated, with the amount varying by source and participant.

On this clone: It has no known antigen specificity. Base qualities are not at hand, and no much larger clone is one base apart.

V is clipped by 5 bases and J by 8 bases, and the sequence between their germline boundaries is 15 bases long. CDR3 length: 14 amino acids, cysteine to phenylalanine. Only CDR3 DNA remains: 42 bases, in frame from the first base. The germline V gene (reference sequence) supplies CDR1 MNHNY and CDR2 SVGAGI. TCRbeta CDR3 regions were amplified from genomic DNA by means of the immunoSEQ Assay, a bias-controlled multiplex PCR. The paper's processing steps were these. Within the assay, amplification of reference gene primers was used to estimate how many nucleated cells each sample contained. Sequence reads were collapsed and filtered to measure the absolute abundance of every unique TCRbeta CDR3 rearrangement. For each sample, productive Simpson clonality was calculated as the square root of Simpson's diversity index across productive rearrangements. This immuneACCESS table, as held by TCRdb, lists in-frame sequences with V and J called but not all clones. Of the missing ones, under half trace to an unresolved V gene in checked studies; the others have no known cause. That table gives V, J and clone size, and the DNA gave D and trimming. Recorded for this sample are fewer than 300,000 clones; approximately 86% of them occurred a single time. The ten largest clones take up around 3.2% of the sample.

Collaborating institutions collected whole blood in K2EDTA tubes following their own protocols. For TCRbeta analysis, collaborators shipped samples in one of three forms: frozen whole blood, isolated PBMCs, or DNA extracted from either of those sample types. The rearranged chain carries TRBV6-6 and TRBJ1-4; confidence is insufficient to name the D gene. This clonotype was obtained from a woman aged 18 to 35 with acute or convalescent COVID-19. Sequences were obtained from peripheral blood. The CDR3 region: CASSKLGRGEKLFF. The DNA sequence is as follows: TGTGCCAGCAGTAAACTTGGGAGAGGAGAAAAACTGTTTTTT.